The clone carrying this T cell receptor beta chain was found many times. As yet, its antigen is unknown. This entry belongs to a study of CD8+CD57+ T cells in acquired aplastic anemia. Study observations and caveats: CD8+ Simpson's diversity did not differ significantly between patients and controls.

TCR beta VDJ and CDR3 were profiled, and genomic DNA was the template. TCRdb ran MiXCR on the reads and lists one entry per CDR3 protein. The table records 200,000 to 250,000 distinct CDR3 sequences, about half of them present only once. Sequencing involved patients with CD8+CD57+ cell expansion previously shown by flow cytometry. The CDR3 has 13 amino acids. CDR1 and CDR2 (germline): DFQATT, SNEGSKA (reference sequence). The V gene end was trimmed by 5 bases and the J gene end by 5 bases; junction bases not matched to a gene: 6. The V call is TRBV20-1, the J call TRBJ2-7; 10 nucleotides agree with TRBD1. Sequenced sample: sorted CD4+, CD8+, or CD8+CD57+ T cells (not recorded which) from PBMCs. The receptor was derived from a human donor with aplastic anemia. The CDR3 is CSAGAGTGDEQYF. The CDR3 DNA reads as TGCAGTGCTGGAGCCGGGACAGGGGACGAGCAGTACTTC.